The T cell receptor (beta chain) described here comes from a study of blood T cell repertoires in COVID-19. At the level of the study: Sources were T cells, B-cell-depleted T cells, or PBMCs; the material itself was cDNA or gDNA.

Using immunoSEQ multiplex PCR, the repertoire was profiled, and TCRdb retains in-frame clones only, with some absent. Of approximately 380,000 clones detected, roughly 91% appear once; the ten largest clones hold less than 1.5%. Each recovered donor of Cohort 3 presented with two negative PCRs, clearance, or symptom resolution. The sequenced material came from PBMCs or T cells enriched from blood (not recorded which). The receptor comes from a woman aged 18-35 years who had recovered from COVID-19.

CDR3 DNA sequence: TGTGCCAGCTCACAAACAAGGACAGGGAACACTGAAGCTTTCTTT. It encodes CASSQTRTGNTEAFF. The genes are TRBV18 and TRBJ1-1, with 7 bases lining up with TRBD1. CDR1 is KGHSH, CDR2 LQKENI, per germline. This CDR3 is 15 amino acids long. The ends lost 4 bases at V and 1 base at J; junction bases unmatched: 6. Based on the CDR3 plus reference TRBV18 and TRBJ1-1, the full variable domain is NAGVMQNPRHLVRRRGQEARLRCSPMKGHSHVYWYRQLPEEGLKFMVYLQKENIIDESGMPKERFSAEFPKEGPSILRIQQVVRGDSAAYFCASSQTRTGNTEAFFGQGTRLTVV.